This entry is about one TCR beta chain. Antigen specificity is unknown. Clones were sequenced by immunoSEQ multiplex PCR, and TCRdb holds only the in-frame ones, with some missing. Of over 1.5 million clones listed, about 98% are singletons. This sample was included in a study of shared clonotypes between healthy human individuals. Study-wide findings and caveats: Sequencing depth was expected to influence donor clonotype sharing. Naive CD4 clonotypes overlapped across several donors at approximately 5.5%.

This CDR3 has 14 amino acids. Trimming at V came to 9 bases and at J to 8 bases, leaving 11 bases not matched to a gene. The germline CDR1 and CDR2 sequences are MNHEY and SMNVEV (reference sequence). The chain employs TRBV27 and TRBJ2-1, with 9 bases aligning to TRBD2. Sequencing input: naive CD4+ T cells sorted from blood. Subset: CD45RA+ positively selected. This TCR derives from a man aged 25 to 40 in good health. CDR3 residues: CARPGLAYRHEQFF. Written as DNA, the CDR3 is TGTGCCAGACCTGGACTAGCGTATCGGCATGAGCAGTTCTTC.